This record concerns one T cell receptor (beta chain) sequence. This record belongs to a study of T cells in narcolepsy. The table came from immunoSEQ multiplex PCR; TCRdb's copy has only in-frame clones and leaves some out. The repertoire has more than 20,000 clones, roughly 85% of them found once; the top ten carry 10%. This CDR3 spans 15 amino acids. V lost 5 bases and J lost 0, with 11 bases in between. Germline values: CDR1 SGHTA, CDR2 FQGNSA. Sequenced: memory (CD45RA-) CD4+ T cells from blood. The receptor was isolated from a human donor in good health. This chain links TRBV7-2 with TRBJ1-3; a possible D gene is TRBD1 (5 bases). In nucleotides, the CDR3 is TGTGCCAGCAGCCCGGGGACTTTCTCTGGAAACACCATATATTTT. Protein product: CASSPGTFSGNTIYF.